The clone carrying this T cell receptor (beta chain) was detected ten times or more. Antigen: not known. Unique molecular identifiers featured in how the TCRbeta library was prepared. MiXCR, applied by TCRdb to the PCR reads, yields one record per CDR3 protein. The sample holds hundreds of thousands of distinct CDR3 sequences; roughly 14% are singletons and the top ten take 0.79%. This sample stems from a study of T-cell reconstitution after alpha-beta-depleted transplantation in children. Findings of the study overall: Newly generated T cells supplied most T-cell counts and diversity one year post-transplant. Where some patients showed high TCRbeta diversity at day 60, it came from recipient T cells and thymic progenitors that had survived. Several hundred graft clones that had expanded were reportedly the source of alpha-beta T cells about two months after transplant.

V trimming: 2 bases; J trimming: 0 bases; junction bases outside the gene matches: 7. The CDR3 runs to 16 residues. Germline loops: CDR1 SGHVS, CDR2 FNYEAQ. This TCR was sampled from a girl aged 2 to 10 with congenital amegakaryocytic thrombocytopenia, due to receive a stem cell transplant. V is TRBV7-6 and J is TRBJ2-7; TRBD1 aligns across 7 bases. The sequencing used PBMCs, collected before TCRalphabeta/CD19-depleted stem cell transplant. The CDR3 DNA follows: TGTGCCAGCAGCTTACATTTGACAGGGAGCTCCTACGAGCAGTACTTC. Amino acid sequence: CASSLHLTGSSYEQYF.